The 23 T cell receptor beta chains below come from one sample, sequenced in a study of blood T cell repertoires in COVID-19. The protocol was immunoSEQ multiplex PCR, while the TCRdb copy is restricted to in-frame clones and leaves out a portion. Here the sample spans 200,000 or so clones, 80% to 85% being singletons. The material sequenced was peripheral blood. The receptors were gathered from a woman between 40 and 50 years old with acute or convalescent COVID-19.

The CDR3 nucleotides read TGTGCCAGCAGCTTCGCCGGCTATGGCTACACCTTC. Its translation is CASSFAGYGYTF. The chain combines TRBV7-9 with TRBJ1-2; D gene ambiguous. Germline V lookup: CDR1 SEHNR, CDR2 FQNEAQ (reference sequence). Trimming removed 3 bases at V and 4 bases at J, with 6 bases between. The length of the CDR3 is 12 residues.

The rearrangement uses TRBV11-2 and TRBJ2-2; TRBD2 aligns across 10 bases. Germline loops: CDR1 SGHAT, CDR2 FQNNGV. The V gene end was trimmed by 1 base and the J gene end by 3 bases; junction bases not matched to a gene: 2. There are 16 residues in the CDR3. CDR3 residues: CASSLGSGGYTGELFF. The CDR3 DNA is TGTGCCAGCAGCTTAGGTAGCGGGGGGTACACCGGGGAGCTGTTTTTT.

The CDR3 loop is CASRFSAAGGSYEQYF. The CDR3 DNA sequence: TGTGCCAGCAGGTTTTCGGCGGCAGGGGGGTCCTACGAGCAGTACTTC. The V and J genes are TRBV28 and TRBJ2-7, with D possibly matching TRBD1 (7 bases). The CDR3 consists of 16 residues. V was clipped by 6 bases and J by 1 base, with 19 bases between them. Germline V gives CDR1 MDHEN, CDR2 SYDVKM.

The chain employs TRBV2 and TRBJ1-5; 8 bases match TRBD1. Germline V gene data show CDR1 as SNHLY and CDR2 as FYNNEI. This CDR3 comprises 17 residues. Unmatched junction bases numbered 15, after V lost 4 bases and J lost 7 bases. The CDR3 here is CASSVGRWGQAPQPQHF. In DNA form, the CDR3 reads TGTGCCAGCAGTGTGGGTCGGTGGGGACAGGCCCCCCAGCCCCAGCATTTT. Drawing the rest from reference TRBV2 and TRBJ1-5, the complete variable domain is EPEVTQTPSHQVTQMGQEVILRCVPISNHLYFYWYRQILGQKVEFLVSFYNNEISEKSEIFDDQFSVERPDGSNFTLKIRSTKLEDSAMYFCASSVGRWGQAPQPQHFGDGTRLSIL.

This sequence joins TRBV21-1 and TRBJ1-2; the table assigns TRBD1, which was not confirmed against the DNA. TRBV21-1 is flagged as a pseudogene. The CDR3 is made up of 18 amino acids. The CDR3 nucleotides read TGTGCCAGCAAGAGAAGTCGCTGGGCAGGCGAAAATAACTATGGCTACACCTTC. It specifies CASKRSRWAGENNYGYTF.

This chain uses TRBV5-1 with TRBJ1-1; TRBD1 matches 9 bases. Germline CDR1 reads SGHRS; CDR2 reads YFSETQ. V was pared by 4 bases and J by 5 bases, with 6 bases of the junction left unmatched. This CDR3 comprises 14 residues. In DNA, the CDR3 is TGCGCCAGCAGCCAACAGGGGGCGCTGACTGAAGCTTTCTTT. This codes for CASSQQGALTEAFF.

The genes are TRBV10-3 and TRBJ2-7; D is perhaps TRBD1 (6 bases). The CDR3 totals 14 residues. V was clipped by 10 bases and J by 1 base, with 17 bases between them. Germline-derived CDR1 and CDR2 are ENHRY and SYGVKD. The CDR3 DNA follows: TGTGCCACTCTACTATCGACAGGTTCCTACGAGCAGTACTTC. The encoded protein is CATLLSTGSYEQYF.

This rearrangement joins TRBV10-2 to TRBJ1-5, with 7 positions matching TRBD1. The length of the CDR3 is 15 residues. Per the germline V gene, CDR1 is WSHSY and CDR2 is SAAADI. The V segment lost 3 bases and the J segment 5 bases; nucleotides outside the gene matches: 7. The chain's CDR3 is CASSDLQGLHQPQHF. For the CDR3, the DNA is TGCGCCAGCAGTGACCTACAGGGGCTACATCAGCCCCAGCATTTT.

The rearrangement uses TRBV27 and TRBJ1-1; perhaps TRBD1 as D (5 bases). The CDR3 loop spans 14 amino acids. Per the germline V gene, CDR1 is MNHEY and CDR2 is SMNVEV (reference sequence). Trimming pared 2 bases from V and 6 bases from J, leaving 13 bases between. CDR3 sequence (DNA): TGTGCCAGCAGTTTAGGGAGGGGATGGGCTGAAGCTTTCTTT. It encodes CASSLGRGWAEAFF.

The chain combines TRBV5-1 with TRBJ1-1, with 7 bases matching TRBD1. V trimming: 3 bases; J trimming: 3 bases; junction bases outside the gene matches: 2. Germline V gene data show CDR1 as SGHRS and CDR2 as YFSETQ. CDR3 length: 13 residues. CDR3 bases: TGCGCCAGCAGCTCGCAGGGGGACACTGAAGCTTTCTTT. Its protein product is CASSSQGDTEAFF.

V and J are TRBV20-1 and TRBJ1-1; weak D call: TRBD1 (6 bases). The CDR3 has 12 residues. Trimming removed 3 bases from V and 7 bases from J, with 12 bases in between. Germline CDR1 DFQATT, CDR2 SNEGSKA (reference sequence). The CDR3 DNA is TGCAGTGCTAGTAAAGGGGGTTTTGAAGCTTTCTTT. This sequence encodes CSASKGGFEAFF.

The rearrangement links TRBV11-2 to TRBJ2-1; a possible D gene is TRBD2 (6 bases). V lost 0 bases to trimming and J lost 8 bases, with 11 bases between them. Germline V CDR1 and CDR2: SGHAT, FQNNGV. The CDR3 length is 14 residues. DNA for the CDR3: TGTGCCAGCAGCTTAGACGGGAGTCTCGATGAGCAGTTCTTC. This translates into CASSLDGSLDEQFF. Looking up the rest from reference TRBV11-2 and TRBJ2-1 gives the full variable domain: EAGVAQSPRYKIIEKRQSVAFWCNPISGHATLYWYQQILGQGPKLLIQFQNNGVVDDSQLPKDRFSAERLKGVDSTLKIQPAKLEDSAVYLCASSLDGSLDEQFFGPGTRLTVL.

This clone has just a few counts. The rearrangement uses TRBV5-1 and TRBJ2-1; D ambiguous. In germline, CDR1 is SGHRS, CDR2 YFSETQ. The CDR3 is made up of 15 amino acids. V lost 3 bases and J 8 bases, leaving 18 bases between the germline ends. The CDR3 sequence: CASSSHHTRYDEQFF. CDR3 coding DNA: TGCGCCAGCAGCTCCCACCATACGAGGTACGATGAGCAGTTCTTC.

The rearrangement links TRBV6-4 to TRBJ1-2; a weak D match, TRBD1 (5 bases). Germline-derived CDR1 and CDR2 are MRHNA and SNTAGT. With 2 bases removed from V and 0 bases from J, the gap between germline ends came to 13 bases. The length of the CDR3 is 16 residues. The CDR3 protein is CASSDHRQGPNYGYTF. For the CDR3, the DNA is TGTGCCAGCAGTGACCATAGGCAGGGCCCTAACTATGGCTACACCTTC.

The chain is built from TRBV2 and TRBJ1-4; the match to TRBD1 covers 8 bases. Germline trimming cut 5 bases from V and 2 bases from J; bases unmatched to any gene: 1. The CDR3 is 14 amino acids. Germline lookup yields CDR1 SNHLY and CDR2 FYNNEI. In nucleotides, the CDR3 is TGTGCCAGCAGTTACAGGGGGACTAATGAAAAACTGTTTTTT. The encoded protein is CASSYRGTNEKLFF. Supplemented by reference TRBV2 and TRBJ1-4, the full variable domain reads EPEVTQTPSHQVTQMGQEVILRCVPISNHLYFYWYRQILGQKVEFLVSFYNNEISEKSEIFDDQFSVERPDGSNFTLKIRSTKLEDSAMYFCASSYRGTNEKLFFGSGTQLSVL.

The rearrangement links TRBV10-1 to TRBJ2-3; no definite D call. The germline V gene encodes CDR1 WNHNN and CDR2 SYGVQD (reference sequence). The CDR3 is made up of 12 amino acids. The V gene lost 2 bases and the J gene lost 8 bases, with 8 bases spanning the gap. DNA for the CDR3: TGCGCCAGCAGTGAGAATACGGGTACGCAGTATTTT. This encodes CASSENTGTQYF.

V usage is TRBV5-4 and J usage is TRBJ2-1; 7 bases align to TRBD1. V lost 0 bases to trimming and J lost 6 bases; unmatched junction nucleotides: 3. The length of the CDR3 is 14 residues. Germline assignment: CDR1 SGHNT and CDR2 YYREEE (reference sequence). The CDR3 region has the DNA TGTGCCAGCAGCTTGGACAGGGGAAGCAATGAGCAGTTCTTC. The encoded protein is CASSLDRGSNEQFF.

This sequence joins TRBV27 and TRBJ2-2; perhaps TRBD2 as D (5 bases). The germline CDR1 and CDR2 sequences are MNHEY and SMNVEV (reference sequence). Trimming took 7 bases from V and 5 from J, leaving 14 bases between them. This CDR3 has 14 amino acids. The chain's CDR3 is CASTSPWETGELFF. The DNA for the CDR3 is TGTGCCAGCACCTCCCCGTGGGAGACCGGGGAGCTGTTTTTT.

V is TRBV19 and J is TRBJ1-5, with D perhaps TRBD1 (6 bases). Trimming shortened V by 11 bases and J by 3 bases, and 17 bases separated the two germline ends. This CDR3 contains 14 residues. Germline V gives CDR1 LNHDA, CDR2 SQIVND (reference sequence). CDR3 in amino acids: CASKPGDYNQPQHF. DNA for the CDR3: TGTGCCTCAAAGCCAGGGGACTACAATCAGCCCCAGCATTTT.

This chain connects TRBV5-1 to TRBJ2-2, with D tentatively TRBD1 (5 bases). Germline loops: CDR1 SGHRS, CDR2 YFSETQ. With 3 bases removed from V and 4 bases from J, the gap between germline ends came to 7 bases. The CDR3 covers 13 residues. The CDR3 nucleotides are TGCGCCAGCAGCTATGACAGCACCGGGGAGCTGTTTTTT. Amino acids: CASSYDSTGELFF.

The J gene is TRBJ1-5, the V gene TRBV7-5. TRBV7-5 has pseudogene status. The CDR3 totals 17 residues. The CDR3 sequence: CASTGDSSRGDNQPQHF. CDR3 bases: TGTGCCAGCACCGGAGACTCCAGCCGGGGAGACAATCAGCCCCAGCATTTT.

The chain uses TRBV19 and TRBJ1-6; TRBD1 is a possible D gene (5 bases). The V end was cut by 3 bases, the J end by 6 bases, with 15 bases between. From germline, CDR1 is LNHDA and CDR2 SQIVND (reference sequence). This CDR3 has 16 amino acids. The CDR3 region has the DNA TGTGCCAGTAGTATCGGCGGCGGGGGTTTTAATTCACCCCTCCACTTT. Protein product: CASSIGGGGFNSPLHF.

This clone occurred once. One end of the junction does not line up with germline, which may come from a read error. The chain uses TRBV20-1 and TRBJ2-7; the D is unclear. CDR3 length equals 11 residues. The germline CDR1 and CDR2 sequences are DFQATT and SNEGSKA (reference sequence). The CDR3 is CSARASDEQYF. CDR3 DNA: TGCAGTGCTAGGGCCTCCGACGAGCAGTACTTC.